The 10 T cell receptor beta chains below come from one sample, sequenced in a study of OX40 agonist ivuxolimab in advanced cancers. Data came from immunoSEQ multiplex PCR; TCRdb stores just in-frame clones and leaves some out. The sample holds around 70,000 clones, 80% to 90% seen once. The specimen comprised CD4+ or CD8+ T cells sorted from blood, sampled in a trial of the OX40 agonist ivuxolimab. Receptors originate from an adult with an advanced solid tumor such as melanoma, head and neck, liver or kidney cancer.

V usage is TRBV5-5 and J usage is TRBJ1-4, with TRBD1 as a possible D gene (5 bases). With 4 bases removed from V and 7 bases from J, the gap between germline ends came to 17 bases. The CDR3 covers 15 residues. In germline, CDR1 is SGHKS, CDR2 YYEKEE (reference sequence). The CDR3 is CASSPAGGGGEKLFF. The CDR3 DNA sequence: TGTGCCAGCAGCCCGGCGGGGGGAGGTGGTGAAAAACTGTTTTTT.

V gene TRBV5-4 combines with J gene TRBJ2-2; 7 nucleotides line up with TRBD1. The germline gives CDR1 SGHNT, CDR2 YYREEE (reference sequence). CDR3 length: 16 residues. V gave up 0 bases and J gave up 1 base; unmatched junction bases: 3. The CDR3 loop reads CASSLDTGVNTGELFF. CDR3 nucleotides: TGTGCCAGCAGCTTGGACACAGGGGTGAACACCGGGGAGCTGTTTTTT.

This chain uses TRBV10-3 with TRBJ2-7; 11 positions match TRBD1. Looked up from germline, CDR1 is ENHRY and CDR2 is SYGVKD. Trimming cost V 3 bases and J 6 bases; bases outside gene matches: 19. The CDR3 runs 19 residues. In DNA form, the CDR3 reads TGTGCCATCAGTGAAGAGGGACAGGGGGATTTTGGACTAGGTGGCGAGCAGTACTTC. Translating it yields CAISEEGQGDFGLGGEQYF.

J is TRBJ2-3 and V is TRBV28; D gene uncertain. CDR3 size: 13 residues. Germline V gene data show CDR1 as MDHEN and CDR2 as SYDVKM. With 11 bases removed from V and 0 bases from J, the gap between germline ends came to 12 bases. CDR3 sequence: CAAATPSTDTQYF. CDR3 DNA: TGTGCCGCCGCAACACCGAGCACAGATACGCAGTATTTT.

This chain connects TRBV5-1 to TRBJ1-3, with 9 bases identical to TRBD1. With 6 bases clipped from V and 1 base from J, the junction kept 11 bases outside the gene matches. This CDR3 is 17 amino acids long. Per germline, CDR1 SGHRS and CDR2 YFSETQ. DNA of the CDR3: TGCGCCAGCACCAATTTGCCACAGGGGGCGTCTGGAAACACCATATATTTT. It encodes CASTNLPQGASGNTIYF.

The rearrangement joins TRBV7-9 to TRBJ2-3; unclear D gene. In germline, CDR1 is SEHNR, CDR2 FQNEAQ (reference sequence). There are 16 residues in the CDR3. V was shortened by 1 base and J by 0 bases, with 11 bases between the two germline ends. The CDR3 loop reads CASSLGQATSTDTQYF. CDR3 bases: TGTGCCAGCAGCTTAGGGCAGGCCACTAGCACAGATACGCAGTATTTT.

The chain has TRBV2 and TRBJ2-7; 7 positions agree with TRBD2. CDR3 length: 12 residues. Germline V lookup: CDR1 SNHLY, CDR2 FYNNEI. J gave up 0 bases and V 7 bases, and 0 bases lay outside the gene matches. In DNA form, the CDR3 reads TGTGCCAGCAAGCGGGACTCCTACGAGCAGTACTTC. Its protein is CASKRDSYEQYF.

The V call is TRBV5-5, the J call TRBJ2-7; TRBD2 might be the D (6 bases). The V and J ends lost 4 bases and 0 bases respectively, with 14 bases between them. The CDR3 loop spans 15 amino acids. CDR1 SGHKS and CDR2 YYEKEE come from the germline V gene (reference sequence). In DNA form, the CDR3 reads TGTGCCAGCAGCCTCCTAGCGATTAGCTCCTACGAGCAGTACTTC. As protein: CASSLLAISSYEQYF.

The rearrangement links TRBV19 to TRBJ2-1; 9 nucleotides line up with TRBD1. The CDR3 is made up of 13 amino acids. Looked up from germline, CDR1 is LNHDA and CDR2 is SQIVND (reference sequence). Unmatched junction bases numbered 7, after V lost 8 bases and J lost 8 bases. CDR3 nucleotide sequence: TGTGCCAGTCGTAGGGACAGGGTGTATGAGCAGTTCTTC. The encoded protein is CASRRDRVYEQFF.

V gene TRBV6-4 combines with J gene TRBJ1-2; maybe TRBD1 (6 bases). Trimming left V 0 bases short and J 4 bases short, with 18 bases between. The CDR3 spans 17 residues. Germline lookup yields CDR1 MRHNA and CDR2 SNTAGT. This chain's CDR3 is CASSDSGTPFGGYGYTF. The CDR3, as DNA: TGTGCCAGCAGTGACTCGGGGACACCCTTCGGCGGCTATGGCTACACCTTC.